The 26 T cell receptor beta chains in this list originate from one sample, sequenced in a study of PD-1 blockade in classical Hodgkin lymphoma. Time point given: newly diagnosed, previously untreated cHL patient sample. PBMCs, once thawed, yielded CD8+ T cells isolated by magnetic negative selection. Here immunoSEQ multiplex PCR was the method, and the copy in TCRdb shows in-frame clones only, minus some. The sample carries 10,000 or so clones, under 90% recorded once. The source material was CD8+ T cells from blood. These receptor sequences come from a human donor with classical Hodgkin lymphoma.

This clone was counted only a few times. This chain connects TRBV25-1 to TRBJ2-2; tentative D call: TRBD2 (5 bases). Germline CDR1 and CDR2: MGHDK and SYGVNS. The CDR3 is made up of 14 amino acids. V lost 3 bases to trimming and J lost 7 bases, with 12 bases between them. This CDR3 is CASSDRRVGGELFF. CDR3 DNA: TGTGCCAGCAGTGATAGGCGGGTCGGCGGGGAGCTGTTTTTT.

V and J are TRBV19 and TRBJ1-2; no clear D gene. V shed 10 bases and J shed 0 bases, with 21 bases lying between them. This CDR3 is 16 amino acids long. Germline CDR1 is LNHDA and CDR2 is SQIVND (reference sequence). The CDR3 protein is CATRGGSSLTNYGYTF. DNA for the CDR3: TGTGCCACCAGAGGCGGCAGCTCCCTCACTAACTATGGCTACACCTTC.

The rearrangement links TRBV9 to TRBJ2-5; TRBD1 aligns across 9 bases. CDR3 length: 15 amino acids. Germline V gene data show CDR1 as SGDLS and CDR2 as YYNGEE. Trimming cost V 3 bases and J 4 bases; bases outside gene matches: 7. The CDR3 DNA sequence: TGTGCCAGCAGCGAGGGGACAGGGCCCGGAGAGACCCAGTACTTC. This gives the protein CASSEGTGPGETQYF.

V is TRBV27 and J is TRBJ1-1; D is perhaps TRBD1 (5 bases). This CDR3 is built from 13 residues. V lost 2 bases, J lost 11 bases, and 15 bases lay in between. CDR1 and CDR2 (germline): MNHEY, SMNVEV (reference sequence). The chain's CDR3 is CASSLGQGGIAFF. The CDR3, as DNA: TGTGCCAGCAGTTTAGGGCAGGGCGGAATTGCTTTCTTT.

This clone showed up just a few times. The V and J genes are TRBV6-5 and TRBJ1-1; TRBD1 might be the D (5 bases). Between the trimmed V and J ends, which lost 3 bases and 7 bases, there was a span of 12 bases. The CDR3 length is 13 residues. The V gene's germline CDR1 is MNHEY and CDR2 SVGAGI. CDR3 protein: CASSYGWGIEAFF. The CDR3 DNA is TGTGCCAGCAGTTATGGATGGGGGATTGAAGCTTTCTTT.

The rearrangement links TRBV6-1 to TRBJ2-1; 11 positions agree with TRBD2. V was clipped by 1 base and J by 7 bases; unmatched bases: 27. Germline CDR1 and CDR2: MNHNS and SASEGT. This CDR3 is 23 amino acids long. CDR3 sequence: CASSEVLVGLGLAGGARSNEQFF. The CDR3 DNA follows: TGTGCCAGCAGTGAAGTGTTGGTTGGACTTGGGCTAGCGGGGGGCGCTCGGTCAAATGAGCAGTTCTTC.

The chain combines TRBV5-6 with TRBJ2-7; maybe TRBD1 (5 bases). Germline loops: CDR1 SGHDT, CDR2 YYEEEE. Trimming removed 6 bases at V and 5 bases at J, with 18 bases between. There are 14 residues in the CDR3. CDR3 region: CASTAGRVIHEQYF. The CDR3 coding sequence is TGTGCCAGCACCGCCGGCAGGGTGATCCACGAGCAGTACTTC.

The chain couples TRBV6-6 to TRBJ2-3; the D is unclear. Trimming cost V 3 bases and J 4 bases, with 8 bases left between them. The CDR3 has 13 residues. Germline assignment: CDR1 MNHNY and CDR2 SVGAGI (reference sequence). The CDR3 DNA is TGTGCCAGCAGTTATTCAACAGCAGATACGCAGTATTTT. It is translated as CASSYSTADTQYF.

This clone was recorded once. The chain couples TRBV5-4 to TRBJ2-5; D unresolved. Near its end, the DNA agrees better with TRBJ2-7, so the J call may be wrong. Germline assignment: CDR1 SGHNT and CDR2 YYREEE (reference sequence). The CDR3 has 14 amino acids. The CDR3: CASSLRVSSYEQYF. CDR3 bases: TGTGCCAGCAGCTTGAGGGTTAGCTCCTACGAGCAGTACTTC.

Note on this clone: Since the CDR3 does not end with the conserved phenylalanine or tryptophan, this likely comes from a read error. The limits of the CDR3 on the DNA are not certain, so only TCRdb's listed CDR3 is given. The chain has TRBV7-4 and TRBJ1-2. The germline V gene has CDR1 SGHVT and CDR2 SQSDAQ. The CDR3 length is 8 residues, termini included. The CDR3 protein is CGERGRKQ.

There are a few counts of this clone. J is TRBJ1-5 and V is TRBV5-6; unclear D gene. This CDR3 is built from 12 residues. CDR1 and CDR2 (germline): SGHDT, YYEEEE. V dropped 3 bases and J dropped 6 bases, with 7 bases sitting between them. This CDR3 reads CASSSTGQPQHF. The CDR3 nucleotides are TGTGCCAGCAGCTCCACCGGTCAGCCCCAGCATTTT.

This chain uses TRBV6-9 with TRBJ1-3, with D perhaps matching TRBD1 (5 bases). Germline V gene sequence: CDR1 MNHGY, CDR2 SVAAGI. This CDR3 has 15 residues. V shed 3 bases and J shed 0 bases, with 9 bases lying between them. This CDR3 reads CASSYPGVSGNTIYF. The CDR3 coding sequence is TGTGCCAGCAGTTACCCGGGGGTCTCTGGAAACACCATATATTTT.

This chain joins TRBV15 and TRBJ1-2, with 9 bases identical to TRBD1. The CDR3 runs 18 residues. Germline V gene data show CDR1 as LNHNV and CDR2 as YYDKDF (reference sequence). After removal of 0 bases from V and 4 bases from J, the junction contained 12 bases not matched to a gene. DNA of the CDR3: TGTGCCACCAGCAGAGAGTGGGGACAGGGAGGCTCGAGCTATGGCTACACCTTC. Residues: CATSREWGQGGSSYGYTF.

V gene TRBV4-3 combines with J gene TRBJ2-7; D is possibly TRBD2 (7 bases). The CDR3 has 15 amino acids. Germline CDR1 and CDR2: LGHNA and YSLEER. V was cut by 1 base and J by 3 bases, with 13 bases left in between. The CDR3 bases are TGCGCCAGCAGCCAAGGGGGGGGGCTGAACTACGAGCAGTACTTC. Translating gives CASSQGGGLNYEQYF.

The chain links TRBV28 to TRBJ1-6; D not resolved. The CDR3 has 15 residues. From germline, CDR1 is MDHEN and CDR2 SYDVKM. The V end lost 7 bases, the J end lost 13 bases, and 23 bases lay between the germline ends. The chain's CDR3 is CASTPSTNPLGPLHF. The CDR3, as DNA: TGTGCCAGCACCCCTTCTACCAACCCCTTAGGTCCCCTCCACTTT.

This chain links TRBV5-1 with TRBJ1-1, with unresolved D. Germline V lookup: CDR1 SGHRS, CDR2 YFSETQ. Between the trimmed V and J ends, which lost 1 base and 2 bases, there was a span of 9 bases. CDR3 size: 14 residues. CDR3 coding DNA: TGCGCCAGCAGCTTGACGGGCAGTAACACTGAAGCTTTCTTT. This encodes CASSLTGSNTEAFF.

This clone showed up just a few times. The V call is TRBV29-1, the J call TRBJ1-1; D gene unclear. This CDR3 spans 12 amino acids. CDR1 and CDR2 from the germline V gene are SQVTM and ANQGSEA. V was trimmed by 2 bases and J by 7 bases, leaving 11 bases between them. The CDR3 sequence: CSVERPMLEAFF. Here the CDR3 DNA reads TGCAGCGTTGAAAGGCCTATGCTTGAAGCTTTCTTT.

This chain joins TRBV5-1 and TRBJ1-4; tentative D call: TRBD1 (5 bases). This CDR3 comprises 15 residues. CDR1 is SGHRS and CDR2 is YFSETQ in the germline V gene. V gave up 4 bases and J gave up 11 bases, with 21 bases separating them. The CDR3: CASSPGGTEKFKLFF. The CDR3 DNA follows: TGCGCCAGCAGCCCCGGGGGGACCGAGAAATTTAAACTGTTTTTT. Supplemented by reference TRBV5-1 and TRBJ1-4, the full variable domain reads KAGVTQTPRYLIKTRGQQVTLSCSPISGHRSVSWYQQTPGQGLQFLFEYFSETQRNKGNFPGRFSGRQFSNSRSEMNVSTLELGDSALYLCASSPGGTEKFKLFFGSGTQLSVL.

V is TRBV5-4 and J is TRBJ1-1; unclear D gene. Trimming took 3 bases from V and 6 from J, leaving 12 bases between them. The CDR3 loop spans 13 amino acids. The V gene's germline CDR1 is SGHNT and CDR2 YYREEE (reference sequence). CDR3 residues: CASSSSGWAEAFF. The DNA of the CDR3 is TGTGCCAGCAGCTCGTCCGGTTGGGCTGAAGCTTTCTTT. Variable domain in full (rest from reference TRBV5-4 and TRBJ1-1): ETGVTQSPTHLIKTRGQQVTLRCSSQSGHNTVSWYQQALGQGPQFIFQYYREEENGRGNFPPRFSGLQFPNYSSELNVNALELDDSALYLCASSSSGWAEAFFGQGTRLTVV.

The gene calls are TRBV27 and TRBJ2-2; TRBD2 aligns across 10 bases. CDR3 length: 15 amino acids. Germline assignment: CDR1 MNHEY and CDR2 SMNVEV (reference sequence). V lost 3 bases to trimming and J lost 5 bases; unmatched junction nucleotides: 3. The CDR3 spells CASSFASGGTGELFF. The CDR3 DNA reads TGTGCCAGCAGTTTTGCTAGCGGGGGAACCGGGGAGCTGTTTTTT.

The gene calls are TRBV2 and TRBJ1-1, with D perhaps TRBD1 (6 bases). The germline CDR1 and CDR2 sequences are SNHLY and FYNNEI. The CDR3 totals 14 residues. Trimming pared 6 bases from V and 1 base from J, leaving 12 bases between. Here the CDR3 reads CASSPEGGNTEAFF. As DNA, the CDR3 is TGTGCCAGCAGCCCGGAGGGGGGGAACACTGAAGCTTTCTTT.

The rearrangement joins TRBV25-1 to TRBJ2-1; 8 nucleotides line up with TRBD2. Trimming took 3 bases from V and 3 from J; bases not matched to a gene: 1. The germline V gene encodes CDR1 MGHDK and CDR2 SYGVNS. This CDR3 spans 14 amino acids. The CDR3 is CASSDGGGYNEQFF. As DNA, the CDR3 is TGTGCCAGCAGTGACGGGGGGGGCTACAATGAGCAGTTCTTC.

The rearrangement joins TRBV4-1 to TRBJ1-2, with D unclear. The CDR3 spans 16 residues. In germline, CDR1 is MGHRA, CDR2 YSYEKL. V lost 1 base, J lost 2 bases, and 14 bases lay in between. CDR3 sequence reads: CASSQGLVQLNYGYTF. The CDR3 DNA reads TGCGCCAGCAGCCAAGGGCTTGTACAGTTAAACTATGGCTACACCTTC.

The chain recombines TRBV4-1 with TRBJ1-2, with a weak D call TRBD1 (5 bases). Germline CDR1 is MGHRA and CDR2 is YSYEKL. V lost 0 bases and J 8 bases, leaving 22 bases between the germline ends. The CDR3 consists of 17 residues. CDR3 sequence: CASSQDLIQVVMDGYTF. The CDR3 DNA reads TGCGCCAGCAGCCAAGATCTTATACAGGTAGTAATGGACGGCTACACCTTC.

CDR3 nucleotides: TGTGCCAGCAGCCTCGGGGCCCCGGTCACTGAAGCTTTCTTT. As protein: CASSLGAPVTEAFF. The V gene is TRBV7-6, the J gene TRBJ1-1, with D possibly being TRBD1 (5 bases). There are 14 residues in the CDR3. V dropped 5 bases and J dropped 4 bases, with 14 bases sitting between them. Germline CDR1 and CDR2: SGHVS and FNYEAQ. Together with reference TRBV7-6 and TRBJ1-1, the CDR3 gives the full variable domain: GAGVSQSPRYKVTKRGQDVALRCDPISGHVSLYWYRQALGQGPEFLTYFNYEAQQDKSGLPNDRFSAERPEGSISTLTIQRTEQRDSAMYRCASSLGAPVTEAFFGQGTRLTVV.

This clone showed up just a few times. This CDR3 reads CASSLLRGGPETQYF. DNA of the CDR3: TGTGCCAGCAGTTTATTACGGGGGGGCCCGGAGACCCAGTACTTC. The V call is TRBV27, the J call TRBJ2-5; the match to TRBD2 covers 8 bases. From germline, CDR1 is MNHEY and CDR2 SMNVEV (reference sequence). J lost 5 bases, V lost 1 base, and 6 bases had no gene match. This CDR3 contains 15 residues.